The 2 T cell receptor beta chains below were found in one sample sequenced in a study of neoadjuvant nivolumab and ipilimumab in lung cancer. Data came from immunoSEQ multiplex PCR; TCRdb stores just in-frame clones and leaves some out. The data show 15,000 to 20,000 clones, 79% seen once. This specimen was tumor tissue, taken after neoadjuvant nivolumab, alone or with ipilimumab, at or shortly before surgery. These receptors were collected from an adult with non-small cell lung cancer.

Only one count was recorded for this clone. CDR3 region: CASRKQGGYGYTF. The CDR3 DNA reads TGTGCCAGCAGGAAACAGGGGGGCTATGGCTACACCTTC. V is TRBV25-1 and J is TRBJ1-2, with 8 bases fitting TRBD1. The CDR3 length is 13 residues. Trimming removed 6 bases from V and 4 bases from J; junction bases left unmatched: 4. The germline gives CDR1 MGHDK, CDR2 SYGVNS.

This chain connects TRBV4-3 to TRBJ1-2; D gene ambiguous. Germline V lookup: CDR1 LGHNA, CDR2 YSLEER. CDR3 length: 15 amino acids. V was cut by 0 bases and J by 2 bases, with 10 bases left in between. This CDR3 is CASSQDRDVNYGYTF. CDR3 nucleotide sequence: TGCGCCAGCAGCCAAGATCGAGACGTAAACTATGGCTACACCTTC.